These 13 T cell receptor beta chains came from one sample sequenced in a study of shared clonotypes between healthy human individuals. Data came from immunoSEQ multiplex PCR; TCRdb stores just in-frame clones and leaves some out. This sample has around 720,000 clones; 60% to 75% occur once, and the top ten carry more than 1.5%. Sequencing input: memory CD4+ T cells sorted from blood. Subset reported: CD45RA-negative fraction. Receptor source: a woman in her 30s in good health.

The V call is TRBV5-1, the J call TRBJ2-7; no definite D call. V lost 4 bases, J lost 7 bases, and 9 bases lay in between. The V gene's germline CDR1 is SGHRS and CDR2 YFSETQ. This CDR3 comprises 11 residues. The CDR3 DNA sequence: TGCGCCAGCAGCGGCGACCTAGAGCAGTACTTC. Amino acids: CASSGDLEQYF.

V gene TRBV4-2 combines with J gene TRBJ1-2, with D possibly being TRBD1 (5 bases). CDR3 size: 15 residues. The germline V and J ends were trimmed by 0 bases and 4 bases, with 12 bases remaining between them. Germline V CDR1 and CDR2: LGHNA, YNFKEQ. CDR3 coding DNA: TGTGCCAGCAGCCAAGATAAGGGGACCAGCTATGGCTACACCTTC. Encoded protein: CASSQDKGTSYGYTF.

The CDR3 DNA sequence: TGTGCCAGCAGTGAAGTATCCCGGGCGGAGCCCCAGCATTTT. This translates into CASSEVSRAEPQHF. The J gene is TRBJ1-5, the V gene TRBV25-1; D gene uncertain. The CDR3 runs 14 residues. Germline V gene sequence: CDR1 MGHDK, CDR2 SYGVNS. V was shortened by 2 bases and J by 8 bases, with 13 bases between the two germline ends.

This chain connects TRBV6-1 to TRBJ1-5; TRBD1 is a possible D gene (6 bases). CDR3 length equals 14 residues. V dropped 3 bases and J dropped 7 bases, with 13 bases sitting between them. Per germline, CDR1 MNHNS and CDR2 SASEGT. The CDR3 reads CASSDPQGWQPQHF. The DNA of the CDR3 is TGTGCCAGCAGTGATCCACAGGGTTGGCAGCCCCAGCATTTT.

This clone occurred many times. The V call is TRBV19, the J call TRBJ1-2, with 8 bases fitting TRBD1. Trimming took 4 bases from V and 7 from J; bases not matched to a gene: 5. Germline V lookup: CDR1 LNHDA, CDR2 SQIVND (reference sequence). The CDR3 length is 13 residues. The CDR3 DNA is TGTGCCAGTAGTAATACAGGGGGAAGTGGCTACACCTTC. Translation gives CASSNTGGSGYTF.

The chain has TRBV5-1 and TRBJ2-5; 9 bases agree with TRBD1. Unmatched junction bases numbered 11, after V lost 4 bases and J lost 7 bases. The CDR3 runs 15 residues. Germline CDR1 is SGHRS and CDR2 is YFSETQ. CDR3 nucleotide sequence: TGCGCCAGCAGCCCAGGGGACAGGGATGCGGGGACCCAGTACTTC. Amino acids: CASSPGDRDAGTQYF.

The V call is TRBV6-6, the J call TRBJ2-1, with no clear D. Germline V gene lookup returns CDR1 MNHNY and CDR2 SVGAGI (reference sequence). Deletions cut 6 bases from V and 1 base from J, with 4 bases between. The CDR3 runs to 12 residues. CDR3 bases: TGTGCCAGCAGGAATTCCTACAATGAGCAGTTCTTC. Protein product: CASRNSYNEQFF.

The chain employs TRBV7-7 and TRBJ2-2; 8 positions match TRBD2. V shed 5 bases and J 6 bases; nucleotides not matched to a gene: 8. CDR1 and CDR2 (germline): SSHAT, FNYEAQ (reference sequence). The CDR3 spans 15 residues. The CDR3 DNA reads TGTGCCAGCAGCCAACGAGCGGGAGATCCCGGGGAGCTGTTTTTT. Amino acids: CASSQRAGDPGELFF.

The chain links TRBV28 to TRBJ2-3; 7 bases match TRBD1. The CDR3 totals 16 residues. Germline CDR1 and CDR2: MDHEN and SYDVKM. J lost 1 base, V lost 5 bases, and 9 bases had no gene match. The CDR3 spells CASSIRQGRGTDTQYF. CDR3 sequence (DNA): TGTGCCAGCAGTATTCGACAGGGTCGTGGCACAGATACGCAGTATTTT. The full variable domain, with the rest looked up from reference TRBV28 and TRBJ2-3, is DVKVTQSSRYLVKRTGEKVFLECVQDMDHENMFWYRQDPGLGLRLIYFSYDVKMKEKGDIPEGYSVSREKKERFSLILESASTNQTSMYLCASSIRQGRGTDTQYFGPGTRLTVL.

The CDR3 DNA reads TGTGCCAGCAGTCGCACCGGCCGTGGGGGTCAGAATCGGGAGCAGTACTTC. This translates into CASSRTGRGGQNREQYF. The gene calls are TRBV27 and TRBJ2-7; D is possibly TRBD1 or TRBD2 (5 bases each). The CDR3 runs 17 residues. Germline values: CDR1 MNHEY, CDR2 SMNVEV (reference sequence). The V and J ends lost 5 bases and 7 bases respectively, with 27 bases between them.

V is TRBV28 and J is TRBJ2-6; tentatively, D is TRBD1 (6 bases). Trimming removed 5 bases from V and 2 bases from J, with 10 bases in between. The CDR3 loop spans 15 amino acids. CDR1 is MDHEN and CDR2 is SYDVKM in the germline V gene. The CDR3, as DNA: TGTGCCAGCAGTCCCCACAGGGCTGGGGCCAACGTCCTGACTTTC. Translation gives CASSPHRAGANVLTF.

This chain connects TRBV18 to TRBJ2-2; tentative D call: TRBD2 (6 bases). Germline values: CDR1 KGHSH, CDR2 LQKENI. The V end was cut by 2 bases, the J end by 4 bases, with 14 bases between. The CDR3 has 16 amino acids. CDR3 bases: TGTGCCAGCTCACCAAGTAATTTGGGAGGCACCGGGGAGCTGTTTTTT. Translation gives CASSPSNLGGTGELFF.

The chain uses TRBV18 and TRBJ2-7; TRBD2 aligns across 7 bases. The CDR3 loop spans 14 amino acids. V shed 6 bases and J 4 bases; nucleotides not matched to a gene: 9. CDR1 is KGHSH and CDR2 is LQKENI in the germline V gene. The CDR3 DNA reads TGTGCCAGCTCGACGGGAGGCAATAGGTACGAGCAGTACTTC. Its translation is CASSTGGNRYEQYF.